This T cell receptor (beta chain) comes out of a study of blood T cell repertoires in COVID-19. Study at large: Sites in the United States, Italy and Spain provided acute and convalescent COVID-19 samples.

This clone was counted a few times. V lost 6 bases to trimming and J lost 2 bases; unmatched junction nucleotides: 7. From germline, CDR1 is SNHLY and CDR2 FYNNEI. The CDR3 extends over 15 amino acids. Clones were sequenced by immunoSEQ multiplex PCR, and TCRdb holds only the in-frame ones, with some missing. The sample carries some 64,000 clones, more than 75% recorded once. Sequenced input: peripheral blood. The chain carries TRBV2 and TRBJ2-7, with 10 bases fitting TRBD2. This receptor was obtained from a woman aged 60-75 years with acute or convalescent COVID-19. CDR3 protein: CASRILSGGPYEQYF. As DNA, the CDR3 is TGTGCCAGCAGGATACTTAGCGGGGGGCCCTACGAGCAGTACTTC.